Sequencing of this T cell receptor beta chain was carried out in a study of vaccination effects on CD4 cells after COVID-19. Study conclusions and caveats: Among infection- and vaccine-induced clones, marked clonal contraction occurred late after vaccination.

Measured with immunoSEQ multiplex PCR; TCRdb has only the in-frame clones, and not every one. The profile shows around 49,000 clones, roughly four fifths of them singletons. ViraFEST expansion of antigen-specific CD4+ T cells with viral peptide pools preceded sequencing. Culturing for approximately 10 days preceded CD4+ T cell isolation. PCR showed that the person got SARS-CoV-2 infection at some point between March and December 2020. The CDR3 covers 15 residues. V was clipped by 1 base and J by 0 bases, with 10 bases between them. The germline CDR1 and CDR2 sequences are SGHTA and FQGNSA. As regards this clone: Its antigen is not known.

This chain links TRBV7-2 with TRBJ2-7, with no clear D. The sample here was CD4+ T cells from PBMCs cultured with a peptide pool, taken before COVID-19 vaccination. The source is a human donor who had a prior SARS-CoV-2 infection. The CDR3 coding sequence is TGTGCCAGCAGCTTAGTGGTCAGGAGCTCCTACGAGCAGTACTTC. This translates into CASSLVVRSSYEQYF.